The rows below give T cell receptor beta chains drawn from one sample of a study of T cells expressing NK-cell markers. Reanalyzing the 5' RACE reads, TCRdb keeps one entry per CDR3 protein, without DNA. The listing contains 500,000 to 700,000 distinct CDR3 sequences. Source material: blood T cells: a sorted CD56 or NKG2C T cell subset, CD4+ or CD8+ T cells, or bulk PBMC T cells (not recorded which). These receptors were taken from a man aged 18 to 35 in good health. CDR3s include the opening cysteine and the closing phenylalanine or tryptophan.

J gene: TRBJ1-1
V gene: TRBV20-1
CDR3 length: 13
CDR3 protein: CSAAATMNTEAFF

J gene: TRBJ2-5
V gene: TRBV6-1
CDR3 length: 14
CDR3 protein: CASSDVSGARTQYF

J gene: TRBJ2-1
V gene: TRBV5-6
CDR3 length: 12
CDR3 protein: CASTSFSNEQFF

J gene: TRBJ2-1
V gene: TRBV10-3
CDR3 length: 18
CDR3 protein: CAINTGLAGLSSYNEQFF

J gene: TRBJ2-2
V gene: TRBV7-2
CDR3 length: 17
CDR3 protein: CASSLALWTGLTGELFF

J gene: TRBJ2-7
V gene: TRBV20-1
CDR3 length: 15
CDR3 protein: CSARAPPSGKYEQYF

J gene: TRBJ1-5
V gene: TRBV20-1
CDR3 length: 15
CDR3 protein: CSATRGQGPTQPQHF

J gene: TRBJ1-2
V gene: TRBV16
CDR3 length: 14
CDR3 protein: CASSQTGRSYGYTF

J gene: TRBJ2-1
V gene: TRBV20-1
CDR3 length: 15
CDR3 protein: CSANRPQKGYNEQFF

J gene: TRBJ1-1
V gene: TRBV4-1
CDR3 length: 16
CDR3 protein: CASSQPRQGPGTEAFF

J gene: TRBJ1-2
V gene: TRBV29-1
CDR3 length: 12
CDR3 protein: CSVGVLNYGYTF

J gene: TRBJ2-5
V gene: TRBV7-2
CDR3 length: 15
CDR3 protein: CASSRWAIVGETQYF

J gene: TRBJ2-1
V gene: TRBV11-2
CDR3 length: 15
CDR3 protein: CASSFGRAIGDEQFF

J gene: TRBJ2-2
V gene: TRBV12-3/TRBV12-4
CDR3 length: 15
CDR3 protein: CASTAGLGNTGELFF

J gene: TRBJ2-2
V gene: TRBV12-3/TRBV12-4
CDR3 length: 11
CDR3 protein: CASGMVGELFF

J gene: TRBJ2-3
V gene: TRBV9
CDR3 length: 15
CDR3 protein: CASSAGGPGTDTQYF

J gene: TRBJ2-7
V gene: TRBV7-2
CDR3 length: 14
CDR3 protein: CASRPSGQTYEQYF

J gene: TRBJ2-7
V gene: TRBV7-9
CDR3 length: 15
CDR3 protein: CASSQGTERSYEQYF

J gene: TRBJ1-5
V gene: TRBV6-2/TRBV6-3
CDR3 length: 14
CDR3 protein: CASSYGGLNQPQHF

J gene: TRBJ2-2
V gene: TRBV5-1
CDR3 length: 15
CDR3 protein: CASSSWSSNTGELFF

J gene: TRBJ2-3
V gene: TRBV20-1
CDR3 length: 15
CDR3 protein: CSASRDPNSPDTQYF

J gene: TRBJ2-5
V gene: TRBV12-3/TRBV12-4
CDR3 length: 14
CDR3 protein: CASTTEGTKETQYF

J gene: TRBJ1-1
V gene: TRBV12-3/TRBV12-4
CDR3 length: 15
CDR3 protein: CASTLRGGRGTEAFF

J gene: TRBJ2-7
V gene: TRBV21-1
CDR3 length: 17
CDR3 protein: CASSRNTVSHRDYEQYF

J gene: TRBJ1-5
V gene: TRBV5-6
CDR3 length: 16
CDR3 protein: CASSLAYRGGREPQHF

J gene: TRBJ2-1
V gene: TRBV9
CDR3 length: 14
CDR3 protein: CASSVHRGRVGKFF

J gene: TRBJ1-1
V gene: TRBV12-3/TRBV12-4
CDR3 length: 16
CDR3 protein: CASSPHGTWGNTEAFF

J gene: TRBJ2-3
V gene: TRBV7-2
CDR3 length: 17
CDR3 protein: CASSPGPAGRFTDTQYF

J gene: TRBJ2-1
V gene: TRBV4-1
CDR3 length: 12
CDR3 protein: CASSQGGQLQFF

J gene: TRBJ2-3
V gene: TRBV27
CDR3 length: 14
CDR3 protein: CASSWGPYTDTQYF

J gene: TRBJ1-2
V gene: TRBV5-5
CDR3 length: 16
CDR3 protein: CASSSGTVQAYYGYTF

J gene: TRBJ2-1
V gene: TRBV28
CDR3 length: 13
CDR3 protein: CASSLKRANEQFF

J gene: TRBJ2-7
V gene: TRBV7-9
CDR3 length: 16
CDR3 protein: CASSFGTGGIYYEQYF